The following is a TCR beta chain sequence with its context. Sample treatment: randomized to nivolumab then ipilimumab (arm A) or the reverse (arm B). This entry belongs to a study of sequential checkpoint blockade in melanoma. The repertoire was sequenced with immunoSEQ multiplex PCR; TCRdb's copy has only in-frame clones and lacks some. The sample holds about 30,000 clones, about 89% seen once. Germline values: CDR1 SEHNR, CDR2 FQNEAQ (reference sequence). Unmatched junction bases numbered 12, after V lost 3 bases and J lost 5 bases. The CDR3 loop spans 18 amino acids. The chain uses TRBV7-9 and TRBJ2-7, with 14 bases aligning to TRBD2. The source of this sequence is a human donor with melanoma. Sequencing was performed on CD8+ T cells sorted from blood (inferred from file names), taken from a patient given nivolumab and ipilimumab in sequence. The CDR3 loop is CASSFTPGTSGSRNEQYF. The CDR3 DNA follows: TGTGCCAGCAGCTTCACCCCCGGGACTAGCGGGAGCAGAAACGAGCAGTACTTC.